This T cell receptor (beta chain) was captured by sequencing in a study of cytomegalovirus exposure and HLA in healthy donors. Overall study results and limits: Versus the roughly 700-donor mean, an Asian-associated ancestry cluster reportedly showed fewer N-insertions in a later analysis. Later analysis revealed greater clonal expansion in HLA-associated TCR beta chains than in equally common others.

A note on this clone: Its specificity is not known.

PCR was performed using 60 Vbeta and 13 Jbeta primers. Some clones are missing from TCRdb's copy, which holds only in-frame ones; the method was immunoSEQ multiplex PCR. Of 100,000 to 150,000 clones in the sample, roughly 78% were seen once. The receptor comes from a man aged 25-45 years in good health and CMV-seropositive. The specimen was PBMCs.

CDR3 in DNA: TGTGCCAGCAGTTACGGGACAGGCAATGAGCAGTTCTTC. Its protein product is CASSYGTGNEQFF. The chain carries TRBV27 and TRBJ2-1, with 8 bases that match TRBD1. CDR3 length equals 13 residues. Germline assignment: CDR1 MNHEY and CDR2 SMNVEV (reference sequence). V gave up 4 bases and J gave up 6 bases; unmatched junction bases: 2.